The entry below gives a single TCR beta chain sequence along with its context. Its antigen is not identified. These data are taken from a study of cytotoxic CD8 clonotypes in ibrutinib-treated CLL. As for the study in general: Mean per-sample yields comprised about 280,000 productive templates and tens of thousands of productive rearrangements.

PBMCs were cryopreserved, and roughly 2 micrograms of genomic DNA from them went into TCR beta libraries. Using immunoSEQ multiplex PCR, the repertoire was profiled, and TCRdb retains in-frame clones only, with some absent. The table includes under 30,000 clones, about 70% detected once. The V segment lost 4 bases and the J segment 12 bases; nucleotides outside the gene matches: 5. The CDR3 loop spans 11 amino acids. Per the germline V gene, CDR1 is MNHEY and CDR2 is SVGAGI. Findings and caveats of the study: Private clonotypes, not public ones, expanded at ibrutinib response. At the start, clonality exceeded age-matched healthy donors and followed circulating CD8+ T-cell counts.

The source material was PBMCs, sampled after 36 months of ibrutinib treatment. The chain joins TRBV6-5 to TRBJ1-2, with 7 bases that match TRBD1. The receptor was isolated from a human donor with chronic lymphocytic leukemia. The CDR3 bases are TGTGCCAGCAGTTTAGGGACAGCTCACACCTTC. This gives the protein CASSLGTAHTF.